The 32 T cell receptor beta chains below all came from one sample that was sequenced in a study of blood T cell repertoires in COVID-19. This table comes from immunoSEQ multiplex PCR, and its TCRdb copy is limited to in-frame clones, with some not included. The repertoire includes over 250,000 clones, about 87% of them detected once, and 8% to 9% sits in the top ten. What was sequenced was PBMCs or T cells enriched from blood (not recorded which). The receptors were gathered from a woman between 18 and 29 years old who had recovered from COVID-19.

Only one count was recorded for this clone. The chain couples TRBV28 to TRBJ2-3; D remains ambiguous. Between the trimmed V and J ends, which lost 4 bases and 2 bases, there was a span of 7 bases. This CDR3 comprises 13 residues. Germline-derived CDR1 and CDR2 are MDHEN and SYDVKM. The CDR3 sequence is CASSSRPTDTQYF. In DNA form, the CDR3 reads TGTGCCAGCAGTTCCAGGCCCACAGATACGCAGTATTTT.

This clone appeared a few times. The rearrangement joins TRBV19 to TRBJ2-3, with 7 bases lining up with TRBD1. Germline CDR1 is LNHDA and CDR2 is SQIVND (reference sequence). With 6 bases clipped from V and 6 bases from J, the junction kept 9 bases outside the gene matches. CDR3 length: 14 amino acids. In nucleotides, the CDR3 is TGTGCCAGTAGGGGACAGTGGGTGTGGGATACGCAGTATTTT. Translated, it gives CASRGQWVWDTQYF.

CDR3 sequence: CASSLGTGDYSLETQYF. In DNA form, the CDR3 reads TGCGCCAGCAGCCTGGGGACCGGGGACTACTCTCTTGAGACCCAGTACTTC. The chain uses TRBV4-1 and TRBJ2-5; 7 positions match TRBD2. The CDR3 is 17 residues long. V shed 4 bases and J 5 bases; nucleotides not matched to a gene: 16. The germline CDR1 and CDR2 sequences are MGHRA and YSYEKL.

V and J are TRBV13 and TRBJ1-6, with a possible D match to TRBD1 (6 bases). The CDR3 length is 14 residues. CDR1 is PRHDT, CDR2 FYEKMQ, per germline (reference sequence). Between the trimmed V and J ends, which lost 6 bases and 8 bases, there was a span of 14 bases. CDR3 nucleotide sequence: TGTGCCAGCAGTTCAGGGGCGACCTATTCACCCCTCCACTTT. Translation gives CASSSGATYSPLHF.

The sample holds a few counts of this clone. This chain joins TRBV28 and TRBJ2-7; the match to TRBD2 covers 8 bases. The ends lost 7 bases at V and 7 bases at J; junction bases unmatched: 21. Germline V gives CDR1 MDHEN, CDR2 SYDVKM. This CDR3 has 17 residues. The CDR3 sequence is CASTLHRGGVTDWEQYF. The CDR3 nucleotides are TGTGCCAGCACCCTTCACCGGGGGGGGGTCACGGATTGGGAGCAGTACTTC.

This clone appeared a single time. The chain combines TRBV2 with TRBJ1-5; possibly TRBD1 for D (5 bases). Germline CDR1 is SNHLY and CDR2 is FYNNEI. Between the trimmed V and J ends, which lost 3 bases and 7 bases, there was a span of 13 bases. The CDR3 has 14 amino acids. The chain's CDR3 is CASSERQGSQPQHF. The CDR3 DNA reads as TGTGCCAGCAGTGAGCGGCAGGGTAGCCAGCCCCAGCATTTT.

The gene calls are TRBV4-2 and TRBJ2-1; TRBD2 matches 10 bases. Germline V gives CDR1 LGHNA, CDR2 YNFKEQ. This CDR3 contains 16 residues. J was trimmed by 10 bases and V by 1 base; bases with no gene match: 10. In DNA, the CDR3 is TGTGCCAGCAGCCAAGCTGTAGCGGGGGGTAAACACGAGCAGTTCTTC. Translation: CASSQAVAGGKHEQFF.

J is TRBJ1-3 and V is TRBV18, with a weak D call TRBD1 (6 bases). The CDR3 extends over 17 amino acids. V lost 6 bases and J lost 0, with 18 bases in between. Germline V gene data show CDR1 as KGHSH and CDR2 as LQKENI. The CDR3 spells CASSRAGTPSSGNTIYF. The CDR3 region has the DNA TGTGCCAGCTCCCGAGCAGGGACACCGAGCTCTGGAAACACCATATATTTT.

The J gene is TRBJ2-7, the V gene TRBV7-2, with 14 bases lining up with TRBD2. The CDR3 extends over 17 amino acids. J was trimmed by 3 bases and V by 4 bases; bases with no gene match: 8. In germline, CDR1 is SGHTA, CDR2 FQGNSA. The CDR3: CASSSTPGLAGDYEQYF. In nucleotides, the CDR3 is TGTGCCAGCAGCTCCACGCCGGGACTAGCGGGAGACTACGAGCAGTACTTC.

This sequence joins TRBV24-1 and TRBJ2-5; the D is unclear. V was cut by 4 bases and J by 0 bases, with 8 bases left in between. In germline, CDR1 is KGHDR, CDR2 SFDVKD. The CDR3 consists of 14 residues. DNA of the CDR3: TGTGCCACCAGTGAGCGTAGCAACCAAGAGACCCAGTACTTC. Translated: CATSERSNQETQYF.

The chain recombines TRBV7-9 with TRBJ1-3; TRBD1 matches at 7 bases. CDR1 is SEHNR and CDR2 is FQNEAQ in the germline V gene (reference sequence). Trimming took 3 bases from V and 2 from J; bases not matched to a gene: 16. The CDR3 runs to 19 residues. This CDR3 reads CASSFTTGFRGSPGNTIYF. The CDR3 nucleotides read TGTGCCAGCAGCTTCACGACCGGCTTCAGGGGGAGTCCTGGAAACACCATATATTTT. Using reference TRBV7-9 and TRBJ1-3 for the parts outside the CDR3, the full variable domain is DTGVSQNPRHKITKRGQNVTFRCDPISEHNRLYWYRQTLGQGPEFLTYFQNEAQLEKSRLLSDRFSAERPKGSFSTLEIQRTEQGDSAMYLCASSFTTGFRGSPGNTIYFGEGSWLTVV.

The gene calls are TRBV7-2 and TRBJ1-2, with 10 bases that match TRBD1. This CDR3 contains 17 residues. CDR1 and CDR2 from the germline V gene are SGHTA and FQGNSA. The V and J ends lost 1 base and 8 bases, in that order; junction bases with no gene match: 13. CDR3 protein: CASSLETGQGLVRGYTF. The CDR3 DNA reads TGTGCCAGCAGCTTAGAAACGGGACAGGGGCTAGTACGCGGCTACACCTTC.

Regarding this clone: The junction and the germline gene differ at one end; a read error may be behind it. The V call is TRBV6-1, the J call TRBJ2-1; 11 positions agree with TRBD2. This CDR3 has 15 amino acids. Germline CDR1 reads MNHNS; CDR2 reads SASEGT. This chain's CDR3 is CASTELAGASYEQFF. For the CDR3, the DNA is TGTGCCAGCACTGAACTAGCGGGAGCTAGCTATGAGCAGTTCTTC.

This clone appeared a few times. The CDR3 sequence: CASSTSGARFNYEQYF. CDR3 nucleotides: TGTGCCAGTAGTACCTCAGGGGCCCGGTTTAACTACGAGCAGTACTTC. The chain combines TRBV19 with TRBJ2-7; possibly TRBD1 for D (6 bases). The CDR3 is made up of 16 amino acids. Trimming left V 4 bases short and J 3 bases short, with 19 bases between. Looked up from germline, CDR1 is LNHDA and CDR2 is SQIVND (reference sequence).

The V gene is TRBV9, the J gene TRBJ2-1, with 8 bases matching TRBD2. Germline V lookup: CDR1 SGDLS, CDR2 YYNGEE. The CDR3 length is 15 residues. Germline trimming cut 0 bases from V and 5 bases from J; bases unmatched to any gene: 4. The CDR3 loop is CASSVVGSGNNEQFF. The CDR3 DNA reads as TGTGCCAGCAGCGTAGTGGGTAGCGGGAACAATGAGCAGTTCTTC. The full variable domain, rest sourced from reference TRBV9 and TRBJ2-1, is DSGVTQTPKHLITATGQRVTLRCSPRSGDLSVYWYQQSLDQGLQFLIQYYNGEERAKGNILERFSAQQFPDLHSELNLSSLELGDSALYFCASSVVGSGNNEQFFGPGTRLTVL.

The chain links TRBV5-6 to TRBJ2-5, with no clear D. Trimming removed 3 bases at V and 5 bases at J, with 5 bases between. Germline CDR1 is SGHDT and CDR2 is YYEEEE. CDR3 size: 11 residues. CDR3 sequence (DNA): TGTGCCAGCAGCTGGCAGGAGACCCAGTACTTC. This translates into CASSWQETQYF. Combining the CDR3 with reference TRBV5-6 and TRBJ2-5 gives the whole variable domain DAGVTQSPTHLIKTRGQQVTLRCSPKSGHDTVSWYQQALGQGPQFIFQYYEEEERQRGNFPDRFSGHQFPNYSSELNVNALLLGDSALYLCASSWQETQYFGPGTRLLVL.

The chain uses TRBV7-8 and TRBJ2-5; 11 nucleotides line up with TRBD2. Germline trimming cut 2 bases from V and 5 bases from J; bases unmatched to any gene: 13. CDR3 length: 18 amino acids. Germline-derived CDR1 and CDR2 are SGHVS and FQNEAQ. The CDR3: CASSLTPSLAGVRETQYF. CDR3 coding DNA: TGTGCCAGCAGCTTAACCCCCTCACTAGCGGGAGTGAGGGAGACCCAGTACTTC.

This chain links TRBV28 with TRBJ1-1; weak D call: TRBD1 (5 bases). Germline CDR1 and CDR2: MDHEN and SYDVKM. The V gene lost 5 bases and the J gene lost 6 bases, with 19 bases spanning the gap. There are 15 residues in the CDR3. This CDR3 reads CASSQRPAGGAEAFF. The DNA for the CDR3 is TGTGCCAGCAGTCAAAGACCTGCGGGGGGGGCTGAAGCTTTCTTT. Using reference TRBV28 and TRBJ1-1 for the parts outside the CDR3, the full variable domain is DVKVTQSSRYLVKRTGEKVFLECVQDMDHENMFWYRQDPGLGLRLIYFSYDVKMKEKGDIPEGYSVSREKKERFSLILESASTNQTSMYLCASSQRPAGGAEAFFGQGTRLTVV.

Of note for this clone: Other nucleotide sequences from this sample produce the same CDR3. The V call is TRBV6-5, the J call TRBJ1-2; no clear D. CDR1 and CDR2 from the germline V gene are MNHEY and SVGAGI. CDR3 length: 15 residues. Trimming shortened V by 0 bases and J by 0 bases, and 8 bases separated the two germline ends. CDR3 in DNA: TGTGCCAGCAGTTACTCGAGGGCAGCTAACTATGGCTACACCTTC. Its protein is CASSYSRAANYGYTF.

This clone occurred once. In DNA form, the CDR3 reads TGTGCCAGTAGCCTCTGGGGGGCTAATGAAAAACTGTTTTTT. Its translation is CASSLWGANEKLFF. The chain has TRBV19 and TRBJ1-4; D is perhaps TRBD1 (5 bases). This CDR3 is 14 amino acids long. Germline V lookup: CDR1 LNHDA, CDR2 SQIVND (reference sequence). The germline V and J ends were trimmed by 6 bases and 3 bases, with 11 bases remaining between them. The whole variable domain, filled in from reference TRBV19 and TRBJ1-4, reads DGGITQSPKYLFRKEGQNVTLSCEQNLNHDAMYWYRQDPGQGLRLIYYSQIVNDFQKGDIAEGYSVSREKKESFPLTVTSAQKNPTAFYLCASSLWGANEKLFFGSGTQLSVL.

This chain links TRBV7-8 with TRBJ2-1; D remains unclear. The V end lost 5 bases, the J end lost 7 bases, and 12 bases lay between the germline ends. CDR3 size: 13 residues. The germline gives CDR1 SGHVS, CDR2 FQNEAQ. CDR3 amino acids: CASSPLMLNEQFF. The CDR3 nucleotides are TGTGCCAGCAGCCCCCTTATGTTGAATGAGCAGTTCTTC.

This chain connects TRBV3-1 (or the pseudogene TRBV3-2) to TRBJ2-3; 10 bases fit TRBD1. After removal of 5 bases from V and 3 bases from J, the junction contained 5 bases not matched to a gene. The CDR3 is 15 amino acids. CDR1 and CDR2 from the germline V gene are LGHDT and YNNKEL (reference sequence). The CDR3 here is CASSYRTGGTDTQYF. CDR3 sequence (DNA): TGTGCCAGCAGCTATAGGACAGGGGGGACAGATACGCAGTATTTT.

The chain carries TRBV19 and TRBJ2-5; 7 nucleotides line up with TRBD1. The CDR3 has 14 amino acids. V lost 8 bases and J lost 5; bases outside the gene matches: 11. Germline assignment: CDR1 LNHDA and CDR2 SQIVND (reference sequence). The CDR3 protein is CASSGTATWETQYF. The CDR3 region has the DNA TGTGCCAGTTCCGGGACAGCCACCTGGGAGACCCAGTACTTC.

Written as DNA, the CDR3 is TGTGCCAGCAGCCGGGTGGCTGGGGGGGGGCAGTACTTC. The encoded protein is CASSRVAGGGQYF. The chain recombines TRBV13 with TRBJ2-7, with TRBD2 identical over 7 bases. Losses at the gene ends were 5 bases for V and 9 bases for J; bases not matched to a gene: 10. Germline CDR1 and CDR2: PRHDT and FYEKMQ (reference sequence). This CDR3 has 13 amino acids.

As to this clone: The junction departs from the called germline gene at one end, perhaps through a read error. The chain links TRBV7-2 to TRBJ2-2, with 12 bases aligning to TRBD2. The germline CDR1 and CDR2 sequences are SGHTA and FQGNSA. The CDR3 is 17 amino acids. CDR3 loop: CASSLAGGARNTGELFF. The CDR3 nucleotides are TGTGCCAGCAGCCTAGCGGGGGGGGCTAGGAACACCGGGGAGCTGTTTTTT.

CDR3 protein: CASTEGGSGTEAFF. Written as DNA, the CDR3 is TGTGCCAGCACGGAGGGGGGGAGCGGGACTGAAGCTTTCTTT. The V and J genes are TRBV7-9 and TRBJ1-1; a possible D gene is TRBD1 (6 bases). The V and J ends lost 7 bases and 5 bases respectively, with 17 bases between them. This CDR3 is built from 14 residues. Per germline, CDR1 SEHNR and CDR2 FQNEAQ (reference sequence).

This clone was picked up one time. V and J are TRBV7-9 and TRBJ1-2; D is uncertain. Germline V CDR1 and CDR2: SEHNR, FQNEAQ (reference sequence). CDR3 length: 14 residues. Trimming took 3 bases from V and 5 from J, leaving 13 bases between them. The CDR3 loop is CASSFSQSSYGYTF. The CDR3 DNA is TGTGCCAGCAGCTTCTCACAGAGCTCGTATGGCTACACCTTC.

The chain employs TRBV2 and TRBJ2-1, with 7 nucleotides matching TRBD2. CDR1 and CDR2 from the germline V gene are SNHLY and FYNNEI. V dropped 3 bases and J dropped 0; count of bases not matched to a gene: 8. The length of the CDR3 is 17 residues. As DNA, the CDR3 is TGTGCCAGCAGTGATCTGTCCCTAGCGGTCTCCTACAATGAGCAGTTCTTC. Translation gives CASSDLSLAVSYNEQFF.

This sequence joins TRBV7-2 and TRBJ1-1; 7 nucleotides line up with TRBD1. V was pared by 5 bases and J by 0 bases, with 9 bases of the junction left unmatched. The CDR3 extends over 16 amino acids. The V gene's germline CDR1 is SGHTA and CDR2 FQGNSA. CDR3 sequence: CASSPRPGQMNTEAFF. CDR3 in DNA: TGTGCCAGCAGCCCACGACCGGGACAGATGAACACTGAAGCTTTCTTT.

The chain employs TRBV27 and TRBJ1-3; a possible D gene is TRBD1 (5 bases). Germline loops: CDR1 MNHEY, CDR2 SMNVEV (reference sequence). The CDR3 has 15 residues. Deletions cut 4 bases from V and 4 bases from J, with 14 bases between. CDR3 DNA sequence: TGTGCCAGCAGTTACCGGGGGTTAAACGGAAACACCATATATTTT. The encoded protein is CASSYRGLNGNTIYF.

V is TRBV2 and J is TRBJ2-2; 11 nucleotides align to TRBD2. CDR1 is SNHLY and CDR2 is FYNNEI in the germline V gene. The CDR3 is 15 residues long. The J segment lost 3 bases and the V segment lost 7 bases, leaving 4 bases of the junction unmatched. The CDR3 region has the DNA TGTGCCAGCAAAGGGACTAGCGGTTACACCGGGGAGCTGTTTTTT. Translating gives CASKGTSGYTGELFF.

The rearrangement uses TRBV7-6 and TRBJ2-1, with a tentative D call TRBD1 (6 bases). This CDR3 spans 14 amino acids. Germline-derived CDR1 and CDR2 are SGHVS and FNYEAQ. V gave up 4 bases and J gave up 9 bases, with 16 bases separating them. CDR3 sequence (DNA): TGTGCCAGCAGCTCAAATCTACAGGGCGCTGAGCAGTTCTTC. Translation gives CASSSNLQGAEQFF.